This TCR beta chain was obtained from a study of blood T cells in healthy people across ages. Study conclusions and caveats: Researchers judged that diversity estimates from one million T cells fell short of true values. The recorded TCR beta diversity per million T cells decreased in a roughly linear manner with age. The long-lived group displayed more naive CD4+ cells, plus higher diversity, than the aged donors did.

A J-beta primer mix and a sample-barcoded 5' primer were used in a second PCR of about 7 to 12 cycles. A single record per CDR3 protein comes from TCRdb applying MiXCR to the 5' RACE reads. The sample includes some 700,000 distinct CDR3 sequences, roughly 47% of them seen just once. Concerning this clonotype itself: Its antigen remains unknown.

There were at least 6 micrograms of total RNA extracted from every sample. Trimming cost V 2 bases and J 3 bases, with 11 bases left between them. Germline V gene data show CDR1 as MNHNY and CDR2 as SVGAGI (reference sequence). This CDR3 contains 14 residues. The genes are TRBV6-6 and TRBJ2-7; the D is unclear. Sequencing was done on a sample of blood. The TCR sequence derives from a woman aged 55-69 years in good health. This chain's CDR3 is CASSYGPNGYEQYF. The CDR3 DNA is TGTGCCAGCAGTTACGGTCCTAATGGCTACGAGCAGTACTTC.